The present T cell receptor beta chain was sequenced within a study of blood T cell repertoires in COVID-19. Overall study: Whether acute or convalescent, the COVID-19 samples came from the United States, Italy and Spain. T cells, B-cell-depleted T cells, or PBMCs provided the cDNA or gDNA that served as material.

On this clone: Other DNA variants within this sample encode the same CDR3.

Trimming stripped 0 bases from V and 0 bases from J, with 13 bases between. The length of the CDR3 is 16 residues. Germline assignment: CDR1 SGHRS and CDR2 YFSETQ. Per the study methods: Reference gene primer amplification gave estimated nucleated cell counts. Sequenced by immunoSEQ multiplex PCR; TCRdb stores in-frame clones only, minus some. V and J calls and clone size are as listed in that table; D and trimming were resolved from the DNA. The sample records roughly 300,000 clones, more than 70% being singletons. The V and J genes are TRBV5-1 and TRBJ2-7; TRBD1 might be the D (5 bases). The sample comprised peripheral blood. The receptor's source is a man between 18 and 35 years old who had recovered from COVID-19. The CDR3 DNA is TGCGCCAGCAGCTTGGCCCCTCGACAGAGCTCCTACGAGCAGTACTTC. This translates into CASSLAPRQSSYEQYF.